These 17 T cell receptor beta chains were sequenced from one sample in a study of tumor-infiltrating lymphocytes in localized non-small cell lung cancer. TCRdb's copy holds only in-frame clones and misses some; the assay was immunoSEQ multiplex PCR. Seen here are approximately 12,000 clones, roughly 78% observed once, and the top ten hold 9.5% to 15%. Sequenced input: lung tumor tissue. The receptor set was obtained from a human donor with non-small cell lung cancer.

The V gene is TRBV5-1, the J gene TRBJ2-1; the match to TRBD2 covers 9 bases. The V segment lost 4 bases and the J segment 4 bases; nucleotides outside the gene matches: 9. CDR3 length equals 16 residues. Germline V CDR1 and CDR2: SGHRS, YFSETQ. CDR3 DNA sequence: TGCGCCAGCAGCCCGGGAGGCCTAGCGGGGTACAATGAGCAGTTCTTC. Amino acids: CASSPGGLAGYNEQFF.

This clone was counted a few times. The chain couples TRBV16 to TRBJ2-3; 7 nucleotides align to TRBD2. The length of the CDR3 is 15 residues. Germline assignment: CDR1 KGHSY and CDR2 FQNENV. V was pared by 0 bases and J by 2 bases, with 2 bases of the junction left unmatched. The CDR3 loop is CASSQSLADTDTQYF. The CDR3, as DNA: TGTGCCAGCAGCCAATCGCTAGCGGACACAGATACGCAGTATTTT.

CDR3 loop: CAWNFGQGVTEAFF. The CDR3 nucleotides are TGTGCCTGGAATTTTGGACAGGGGGTCACTGAAGCTTTCTTT. This chain links TRBV30 with TRBJ1-1; the match to TRBD1 covers 10 bases. This CDR3 comprises 14 residues. V trimming: 4 bases; J trimming: 4 bases; junction bases outside the gene matches: 6. CDR1 is GTSNPN and CDR2 is SVGIG in the germline V gene (reference sequence). Full variable domain (rest looked up from reference TRBV30 and TRBJ1-1): SQTIHQWPATLVQPVGSPLSLECTVEGTSNPNLYWYRQAAGRGLQLLFYSVGIGQISSEVPQNLSASRPQDRQFILSSKKLLLSDSGFYLCAWNFGQGVTEAFFGQGTRLTVV.

V gene TRBV11-2 combines with J gene TRBJ2-3, with D unclear. V lost 5 bases and J 4 bases, leaving 25 bases between the germline ends. Germline V CDR1 and CDR2: SGHAT, FQNNGV. There are 18 residues in the CDR3. CDR3 bases: TGTGCCAGCAGCCCCAACCACTCCGGGTCAGAAGAAGCAGATACGCAGTATTTT. The encoded protein is CASSPNHSGSEEADTQYF.

The chain joins TRBV30 to TRBJ2-5; D unresolved. Germline CDR1 GTSNPN, CDR2 SVGIG (reference sequence). The CDR3 runs 14 residues. V lost 5 bases and J 4 bases, leaving 17 bases between the germline ends. The CDR3 DNA sequence: TGTGCCTGGTCCACGGGCGGCCCATCAGAGACCCAGTACTTC. Translating gives CAWSTGGPSETQYF.

J is TRBJ2-7 and V is TRBV6-6, with 11 positions matching TRBD1. The ends lost 6 bases at V and 3 bases at J; junction bases unmatched: 7. This CDR3 spans 15 amino acids. Germline V gene lookup returns CDR1 MNHNY and CDR2 SVGAGI (reference sequence). CDR3 DNA: TGTGCCAGCAGGATATTGGGACAGGGGGTCTACGAGCAGTACTTC. It specifies CASRILGQGVYEQYF.

This clone appeared a single time. This chain joins TRBV2 and TRBJ1-1; D is undetermined. The germline V gene encodes CDR1 SNHLY and CDR2 FYNNEI. CDR3 length: 15 residues. Trimming left V 7 bases short and J 1 base short, with 16 bases between. The CDR3 DNA reads TGTGCCAGCACCCTAATGGCCAAGCGGAACACTGAAGCTTTCTTT. Its protein is CASTLMAKRNTEAFF.

The rearrangement joins TRBV30 to TRBJ2-7; 9 bases match TRBD1. CDR1 GTSNPN and CDR2 SVGIG come from the germline V gene (reference sequence). The CDR3 has 14 residues. The V and J ends lost 0 bases and 5 bases, in that order; junction bases with no gene match: 5. CDR3 nucleotide sequence: TGTGCCTGGAGTGTAATGGGGACAGGGAACGAGCAGTACTTC. It specifies CAWSVMGTGNEQYF.

V gene TRBV25-1 combines with J gene TRBJ2-7; D is uncertain. CDR3 length: 13 amino acids. Trimming took 8 bases from V and 4 from J, leaving 15 bases between them. Per the germline V gene, CDR1 is MGHDK and CDR2 is SYGVNS. The CDR3 loop is CASARPGSYEQYF. CDR3 nucleotide sequence: TGTGCCAGCGCAAGGCCCGGCAGTTACGAGCAGTACTTC.

The genes are TRBV15 and TRBJ1-5; D remains ambiguous. Germline V gene sequence: CDR1 LNHNV, CDR2 YYDKDF (reference sequence). V was cut by 0 bases and J by 13 bases, with 16 bases left in between. The CDR3 sequence is 14 residues long. CDR3 amino acids: CATSRDIVTPIQHF. In DNA form, the CDR3 reads TGTGCCACCAGCAGAGATATAGTGACACCAATACAGCATTTT.

This sequence joins TRBV5-6 and TRBJ2-6; the D is unclear. This CDR3 has 15 amino acids. Germline lookup yields CDR1 SGHDT and CDR2 YYEEEE. V lost 3 bases and J 5 bases, leaving 12 bases between the germline ends. CDR3 region: CASSSYDGRANVLTF. The CDR3 nucleotides are TGTGCCAGCAGCTCTTACGACGGTCGGGCCAACGTCCTGACTTTC.

CDR3 residues: CASSPGGSTDTQYF. CDR3 bases: TGCGCCAGCAGCCCCGGTGGGAGCACAGATACGCAGTATTTT. The chain carries TRBV4-3 and TRBJ2-3; no definite D call. The CDR3 length is 14 residues. V was trimmed by 4 bases and J by 0 bases, leaving 8 bases between them. CDR1 and CDR2 from the germline V gene are LGHNA and YSLEER.

The chain uses TRBV29-1 and TRBJ2-6; TRBD1 or TRBD2 may be the D gene (5 bases each). Trimming took off 4 bases at V and 0 bases at J, with 13 bases between the two ends. The germline CDR1 and CDR2 sequences are SQVTM and ANQGSEA. This CDR3 has 16 amino acids. The CDR3 sequence: CSVVWGRSSGANVLTF. In nucleotides, the CDR3 is TGCAGCGTTGTATGGGGACGGTCCTCTGGGGCCAACGTCCTGACTTTC.

By proportion, this clone is medium-sized. The V gene is TRBV5-1, the J gene TRBJ1-1; 7 nucleotides agree with TRBD1. J lost 1 base, V lost 4 bases, and 7 bases had no gene match. Germline values: CDR1 SGHRS, CDR2 YFSETQ. The CDR3 spans 15 residues. The CDR3, as DNA: TGCGCCAGCAGCCCTCGGACAGGCACGAACACTGAAGCTTTCTTT. This sequence encodes CASSPRTGTNTEAFF.

This chain uses TRBV18 with TRBJ1-4, with D uncertain. Germline lookup yields CDR1 KGHSH and CDR2 LQKENI. Trimming stripped 4 bases from V and 7 bases from J, with 16 bases between. CDR3 length equals 15 residues. In nucleotides, the CDR3 is TGTGCCAGCTCACGAGGGAAGGATCTACGTGAAAAACTGTTTTTT. It translates to CASSRGKDLREKLFF.

This clone is a singleton in its sample. The chain recombines TRBV9 with TRBJ2-3; 11 bases are a match to TRBD2. Germline loops: CDR1 SGDLS, CDR2 YYNGEE. V lost 5 bases, J lost 4 bases, and 3 bases stayed unmatched. The CDR3 contains 14 residues. The CDR3 loop is CASSSGRAADTQYF. The CDR3 DNA reads TGTGCCAGCAGTAGCGGGAGGGCGGCAGATACGCAGTATTTT.

The V and J genes are TRBV7-2 and TRBJ2-5; possible D gene TRBD1, 6 bases. V was shortened by 3 bases and J by 5 bases, with 13 bases between the two germline ends. This CDR3 contains 14 residues. Looked up from germline, CDR1 is SGHTA and CDR2 is FQGNSA. In DNA form, the CDR3 reads TGTGCCAGCAGCTTCCTCGGGCAGGGGGAGACCCAGTACTTC. As protein: CASSFLGQGETQYF.